This T cell receptor (beta chain) was found in a study of blood T cell repertoires in COVID-19. In the study overall: Samples came from the United States, Italy and Spain, spanning acute and convalescent COVID-19. PBMCs, B-cell-depleted T cells, or T cells were the source of the cDNA or gDNA that made up the material.

The CDR3 is 15 amino acids. V gave up 0 bases and J gave up 7 bases, with 15 bases separating them. Germline values: CDR1 LGHNA, CDR2 YSLEER. Clones were sequenced by immunoSEQ multiplex PCR, and TCRdb holds only the in-frame ones, with some missing. Among approximately 220,000 clones listed, around 84% were seen once. The material sequenced was peripheral blood. The clonotype was recovered from a woman in her sixties or seventies who had recovered from COVID-19. The V and J genes are TRBV4-3 and TRBJ2-5; D not resolved. This CDR3 reads CASSQEPDSVGTQYF. CDR3 in DNA: TGCGCCAGCAGCCAAGAACCCGACTCGGTAGGGACCCAGTACTTC.